This TCR beta chain is drawn from a study of Graves' ophthalmopathy and Graves' hyperthyroidism. This CDR3 is built from 13 residues. From germline, CDR1 is LNHDA and CDR2 SQIVND (reference sequence). V shed 8 bases and J shed 10 bases, with 15 bases lying between them. The starting material, 8 to 10 ml of fresh peripheral blood, provided the PBMCs. The sequenced template was RNA, covering the TCR beta CDR3 region. First-round RT-PCR used HTBI primers; second-round multiplex PCR followed. In TCRdb, the multiplex PCR reads were re-called with MiXCR into one record per CDR3 protein. The data show 740,000 or so distinct CDR3 sequences, 35% to 50% seen once.

Sequencing was carried out using peripheral blood. The TCR comes from an adult man with Graves' ophthalmopathy. This chain joins TRBV19 and TRBJ1-6, with D uncertain. This chain's CDR3 is CASLAGPGSPLHF. The CDR3 coding sequence is TGTGCCAGTTTGGCAGGCCCGGGATCACCCCTCCACTTT.